These 30 T cell receptor beta chains were all obtained from the same sample, sequenced in a study of patients and donors after allogeneic stem cell transplantation. TCRdb called the RT-PCR reads again in MiXCR, with one record for every CDR3 protein. Of about 410,000 distinct CDR3 sequences in the sample, under 20% were seen once. Material: blood, either unsorted or a sorted T cell fraction (not recorded which). The receptors were sampled from a human donor who was either an allogeneic HSCT recipient or a stem cell or donor lymphocyte infusion donor (not recorded which). It is not recorded whose cells these are; they may come from a transplant donor.

In its sample, this clonotype was seen a few times. V gene TRBV28 combines with J gene TRBJ1-1; tentatively, D is TRBD1 (5 bases). This CDR3 comprises 15 residues. The V gene's germline CDR1 is MDHEN and CDR2 SYDVKM. V dropped 8 bases and J dropped 0 bases, with 16 bases sitting between them. The CDR3, as DNA: TGTGCCAGCCGCCCTAGACAGCTCATGAACACTGAAGCTTTCTTT. Translating it yields CASRPRQLMNTEAFF.

This clonotype was observed many times. The chain combines TRBV6-5 with TRBJ1-1; D gene uncertain. The CDR3 extends over 11 amino acids. CDR1 and CDR2 from the germline V gene are MNHEY and SVGAGI. Trimming cost V 2 bases and J 7 bases, with 5 bases left between them. The CDR3 region has the DNA TGTGCCAGCAGTTACCGGGGTGAAGCTTTCTTT. Protein sequence: CASSYRGEAFF.

V is TRBV10-3 and J is TRBJ1-1; D unresolved. V lost 6 bases and J lost 1, with 15 bases in between. Germline V gene lookup returns CDR1 ENHRY and CDR2 SYGVKD. The CDR3 extends over 15 amino acids. The CDR3 nucleotides read TGTGCCATCAGGGAGACGGAACTAGAGAACACTGAAGCTTTCTTT. Protein: CAIRETELENTEAFF.

The chain couples TRBV12-3 or TRBV12-4 to TRBJ1-1; TRBD1 might be the D (5 bases). This CDR3 is 13 amino acids long. V lost 10 bases, J lost 1 base, and 13 bases lay in between. CDR3 protein: CATKNQGNTEAFF. The CDR3 nucleotides are TGTGCCACTAAAAATCAGGGGAACACTGAAGCTTTCTTT.

The rearrangement links TRBV7-9 to TRBJ2-7; the match to TRBD1 covers 12 bases. This CDR3 spans 16 amino acids. Germline CDR1 and CDR2: SEHNR and FQNEAQ (reference sequence). V shed 5 bases and J 7 bases; nucleotides not matched to a gene: 12. CDR3 loop: CASSRLRDRGLGEQYF. The CDR3 bases are TGTGCCAGCAGCCGACTCCGGGACAGGGGGCTGGGGGAGCAGTACTTC.

The chain employs TRBV14 and TRBJ2-7; 11 bases line up with TRBD2. CDR3 size: 16 residues. V dropped 5 bases and J dropped 3; count of bases not matched to a gene: 9. Germline V CDR1 and CDR2: SGHDN, FVKESK. CDR3 sequence (DNA): TGTGCCAGCAGCACGGGGAGACTAGCGGGATTCTACGAGCAGTACTTC. Protein sequence: CASSTGRLAGFYEQYF.

The chain combines TRBV5-1 with TRBJ2-7, with D hard to call. Trimming pared 4 bases from V and 1 base from J, leaving 12 bases between. The CDR3 is 14 residues long. Germline loops: CDR1 SGHRS, CDR2 YFSETQ. The CDR3 reads CASSPLAQSYEQYF. DNA of the CDR3: TGCGCCAGCAGCCCATTAGCACAGTCCTACGAGCAGTACTTC.

This clonotype was recorded a few times. This sequence joins TRBV6-6 and TRBJ2-1; D is perhaps TRBD2 (5 bases). Germline V gene data show CDR1 as MNHNY and CDR2 as SVGAGI (reference sequence). V lost 6 bases and J 9 bases, leaving 12 bases between the germline ends. The CDR3 runs 12 residues. The CDR3: CASRSRAAEQFF. CDR3 bases: TGTGCCAGCAGATCGAGGGCCGCTGAGCAGTTCTTC.

In its sample, this clonotype was seen a few times. This rearrangement joins TRBV7-3 to TRBJ1-1, with D unclear. Germline loops: CDR1 SGHTA, CDR2 FQGTGA. The V end was cut by 2 bases, the J end by 1 base, with 14 bases between. The CDR3 length is 16 residues. The CDR3 reads CASSLEIGRANTEAFF. In nucleotides, the CDR3 is TGTGCCAGCAGCTTAGAAATTGGAAGAGCGAACACTGAAGCTTTCTTT.

V and J are TRBV7-3 and TRBJ2-2; 9 bases are a match to TRBD1. The germline CDR1 and CDR2 sequences are SGHTA and FQGTGA. V was clipped by 5 bases and J by 7 bases; unmatched bases: 5. This CDR3 has 14 amino acids. CDR3: CASSQQGAVGELFF. CDR3 DNA: TGTGCCAGCAGCCAACAGGGGGCGGTCGGGGAGCTGTTTTTT. Full variable domain (missing parts from reference TRBV7-3 and TRBJ2-2): GAGVSQTPSNKVTEKGKYVELRCDPISGHTALYWYRQSLGQGPEFLIYFQGTGAADDSGLPNDRFFAVRPEGSVSTLKIQRTERGDSAVYLCASSQQGAVGELFFGEGSRLTVL.

This clonotype was counted only a few times. In DNA, the CDR3 is TGTGCCAGCAGTTTGGCAGGGGCTGGGAATGGCTACACCTTC. It specifies CASSLAGAGNGYTF. The chain joins TRBV12-3 or TRBV12-4 to TRBJ1-2; perhaps TRBD1 as D (6 bases). With 3 bases removed from V and 6 bases from J, the gap between germline ends came to 14 bases. The CDR3 contains 14 residues.

This chain uses TRBV7-2 with TRBJ2-7, with 7 positions matching TRBD1. The CDR3 is 15 residues long. Trimming took 2 bases from V and 0 from J; bases not matched to a gene: 4. CDR1 and CDR2 (germline): SGHTA, FQGNSA. The CDR3 bases are TGTGCCAGCAGCTTATTAACAGGGGTCTCCTACGAGCAGTACTTC. Translating gives CASSLLTGVSYEQYF. The full variable domain, with the rest looked up from reference TRBV7-2 and TRBJ2-7, is GAGVSQSPSNKVTEKGKDVELRCDPISGHTALYWYRQSLGQGLEFLIYFQGNSAPDKSGLPSDRFSAERTGGSVSTLTIQRTQQEDSAVYLCASSLLTGVSYEQYFGPGTRLTVT.

The J gene is TRBJ2-1, the V gene TRBV5-1; D tentatively reads TRBD1 or TRBD2 (5 bases each). Trimming took 0 bases from V and 2 from J, leaving 9 bases between them. The CDR3 covers 15 residues. Germline V gives CDR1 SGHRS, CDR2 YFSETQ. The CDR3, as DNA: TGCGCCAGCAGCTTGGCTGGGGACCCCTACAATGAGCAGTTCTTC. It specifies CASSLAGDPYNEQFF.

The chain carries TRBV29-1 and TRBJ2-5, with 10 positions matching TRBD2. CDR1 SQVTM and CDR2 ANQGSEA come from the germline V gene. Unmatched junction bases numbered 9, after V lost 5 bases and J lost 0 bases. The CDR3 covers 16 residues. The CDR3 DNA is TGCAGCGTTCCCGCTAGCGGGAGTTGGGACCAAGAGACCCAGTACTTC. Encoded protein: CSVPASGSWDQETQYF.

This clonotype was seen ten or more times. The genes are TRBV20-1 and TRBJ2-7; 11 bases agree with TRBD2. The V gene end was trimmed by 3 bases and the J gene end by 3 bases; junction bases not matched to a gene: 7. The germline CDR1 and CDR2 sequences are DFQATT and SNEGSKA (reference sequence). The CDR3 is 15 amino acids. The CDR3 DNA is TGCAGTGCTAGTCAAACTAGCGGGAGACTCTACGAGCAGTACTTC. This gives the protein CSASQTSGRLYEQYF.

This chain links TRBV19 with TRBJ1-2, with D uncertain. CDR3 size: 9 residues. CDR1 and CDR2 from the germline V gene are LNHDA and SQIVND (reference sequence). The V gene lost 8 bases and the J gene lost 5 bases, with 3 bases spanning the gap. CDR3 loop: CASGYGYTF. Here the CDR3 DNA reads TGTGCCAGTGGGTATGGCTACACCTTC.

This clonotype occurred a few times. The chain joins TRBV10-3 to TRBJ1-5; no firm D call. The V end was cut by 1 base, the J end by 1 base, with 11 bases between. The germline gives CDR1 ENHRY, CDR2 SYGVKD. The length of the CDR3 is 16 residues. The CDR3 reads CAISELGVGSNQPQHF. The CDR3 nucleotides are TGTGCCATCAGTGAGTTGGGAGTCGGGAGCAATCAGCCCCAGCATTTT.

There are a few counts of this clonotype. J is TRBJ2-5 and V is TRBV20-1; D possibly uses TRBD1 or TRBD2 (6 bases each). The CDR3 is made up of 13 amino acids. The V end was cut by 1 base, the J end by 5 bases, with 11 bases between. Germline V lookup: CDR1 DFQATT, CDR2 SNEGSKA (reference sequence). CDR3 in amino acids: CSARGKGGETQYF. CDR3 DNA sequence: TGCAGTGCTAGAGGGAAGGGGGGTGAGACCCAGTACTTC.

The rearrangement uses TRBV7-9 and TRBJ1-5; D not certain. CDR3 length: 16 residues. Germline V gene lookup returns CDR1 SEHNR and CDR2 FQNEAQ (reference sequence). Trimming left V 5 bases short and J 2 bases short, with 16 bases between. DNA for the CDR3: TGTGCCAGCAGCCCCGGCGCTCGAAAGGGCAATCAGCCCCAGCATTTT. Amino acid sequence: CASSPGARKGNQPQHF.

This clonotype was seen a few times. This chain joins TRBV14 and TRBJ2-7, with 10 bases aligning to TRBD2. This CDR3 is 15 amino acids long. CDR1 SGHDN and CDR2 FVKESK come from the germline V gene. J was trimmed by 3 bases and V by 4 bases; bases with no gene match: 6. The CDR3 sequence: CASSPRAGGGYEQYF. Written as DNA, the CDR3 is TGTGCCAGCAGCCCCCGAGCGGGGGGGGGCTACGAGCAGTACTTC.

In this sample, this clonotype turned up a few times. The chain joins TRBV20-1 to TRBJ1-6; 10 bases line up with TRBD1. The germline gives CDR1 DFQATT, CDR2 SNEGSKA (reference sequence). V lost 5 bases to trimming and J lost 10 bases; unmatched junction nucleotides: 2. The CDR3 has 12 residues. CDR3 amino acids: CSAGDRGSPLHF. CDR3 DNA sequence: TGCAGTGCTGGGGACAGGGGATCACCCCTCCACTTT.

This clonotype has more than one count but fewer than ten. The chain employs TRBV12-1 and TRBJ1-1. TRBV12-1 corresponds to a pseudogene. The CDR3 covers 14 residues. This CDR3 reads CASSFWVLDTEAFF. CDR3 nucleotide sequence: TGTGCCAGCAGCTTTTGGGTTCTGGACACTGAAGCTTTCTTT.

This sequence joins TRBV14 and TRBJ2-7, with 8 bases identical to TRBD1. V shed 3 bases and J 6 bases; nucleotides not matched to a gene: 7. The CDR3 contains 14 residues. Germline V lookup: CDR1 SGHDN, CDR2 FVKESK. CDR3 sequence (DNA): TGTGCCAGCAGCCACCGGACAGGGCTTGCCGAGCAGTACTTC. Its protein is CASSHRTGLAEQYF.

This clonotype appeared a few times. V is TRBV6-2 or TRBV6-3 and J is TRBJ2-7; the D gene is possibly TRBD2 (5 bases). Germline loops: CDR1 MNHEY, CDR2 SVGEGT. V shed 7 bases and J shed 4 bases, with 17 bases lying between them. The CDR3 covers 14 residues. CDR3 DNA: TGTGCCAGCACTCAACCGGACTTGCGGTACGAGCAGTACTTC. Protein sequence: CASTQPDLRYEQYF.

The chain couples TRBV7-9 to TRBJ1-2; 10 positions match TRBD1. V lost 5 bases and J lost 8; bases outside the gene matches: 8. Germline V lookup: CDR1 SEHNR, CDR2 FQNEAQ (reference sequence). The CDR3 contains 14 residues. The CDR3 reads CASSPGGQGEGYTF. CDR3 bases: TGTGCCAGCAGCCCGGGTGGACAGGGGGAAGGCTACACCTTC.

This clonotype was seen just once. The chain joins TRBV3-1 to TRBJ2-7; 12 bases fit TRBD1. The CDR3 has 15 amino acids. V lost 5 bases, J lost 2 bases, and 4 bases stayed unmatched. Germline V CDR1 and CDR2: LGHDT, YNNKEL (reference sequence). The CDR3 region has the DNA TGTGCCAGCAGCTCCCGGGACAGGGGGCCCTACGAGCAGTACTTC. Translated: CASSSRDRGPYEQYF.

The chain links TRBV11-2 to TRBJ1-2, with TRBD1 identical over 11 bases. The germline gives CDR1 SGHAT, CDR2 FQNNGV. The CDR3 runs to 16 residues. V gave up 10 bases and J gave up 2 bases; unmatched junction bases: 12. The CDR3 DNA sequence: TGTGCCACCCACCCGGTAGGGACAGGGGGAAACTATGGCTACACCTTC. It codes for CATHPVGTGGNYGYTF.

This clonotype was detected only once. The chain uses TRBV5-6 and TRBJ1-6; TRBD1 might be the D (5 bases). The V end lost 1 base, the J end lost 8 bases, and 16 bases lay between the germline ends. CDR3 length: 16 residues. In germline, CDR1 is SGHDT, CDR2 YYEEEE. CDR3 residues: CASSLIRGARDSPLHF. Here the CDR3 DNA reads TGTGCCAGCAGCTTGATACGCGGGGCGAGGGATTCACCCCTCCACTTT. The full variable domain, completed using reference TRBV5-6 and TRBJ1-6, is DAGVTQSPTHLIKTRGQQVTLRCSPKSGHDTVSWYQQALGQGPQFIFQYYEEEERQRGNFPDRFSGHQFPNYSSELNVNALLLGDSALYLCASSLIRGARDSPLHFGNGTRLTVT.

This clonotype was seen more than once but under ten times. The chain recombines TRBV20-1 with TRBJ2-1; D is unresolved. The V gene lost 5 bases and the J gene lost 9 bases, with 11 bases spanning the gap. This CDR3 is built from 11 residues. In germline, CDR1 is DFQATT, CDR2 SNEGSKA (reference sequence). The CDR3 sequence is CSASPEREQFF. The CDR3 coding sequence is TGCAGTGCTTCCCCAGAGCGTGAGCAGTTCTTC.

This chain uses TRBV7-9 with TRBJ1-2, with D hard to call. Trimming removed 2 bases from V and 4 bases from J, with 11 bases in between. The CDR3 is 14 amino acids. Germline CDR1 SEHNR, CDR2 FQNEAQ (reference sequence). CDR3 in amino acids: CASSLRGDPYGYTF. CDR3 coding DNA: TGTGCCAGCAGCTTACGGGGAGACCCCTATGGCTACACCTTC.